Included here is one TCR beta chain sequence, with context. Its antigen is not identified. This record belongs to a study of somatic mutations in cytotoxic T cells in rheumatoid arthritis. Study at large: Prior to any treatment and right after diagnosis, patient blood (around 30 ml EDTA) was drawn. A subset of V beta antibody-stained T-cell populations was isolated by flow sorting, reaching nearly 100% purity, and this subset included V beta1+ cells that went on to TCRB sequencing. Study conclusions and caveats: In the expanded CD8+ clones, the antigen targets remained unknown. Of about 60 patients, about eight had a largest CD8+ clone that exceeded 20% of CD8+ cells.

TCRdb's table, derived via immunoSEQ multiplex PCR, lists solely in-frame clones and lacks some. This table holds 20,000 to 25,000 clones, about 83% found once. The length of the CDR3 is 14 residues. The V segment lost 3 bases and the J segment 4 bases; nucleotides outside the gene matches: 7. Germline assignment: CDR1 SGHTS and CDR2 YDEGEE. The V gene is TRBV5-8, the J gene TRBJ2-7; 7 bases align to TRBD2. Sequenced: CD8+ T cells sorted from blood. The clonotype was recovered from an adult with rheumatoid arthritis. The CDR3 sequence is CASSWVKGGYEQYF. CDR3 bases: TGTGCCAGCAGCTGGGTAAAGGGAGGGTACGAGCAGTACTTC.